The entry that follows covers one T cell receptor (beta chain) sequence. Its matching antigen is unknown. These data are taken from a study of OX40 agonist ivuxolimab in advanced cancers. Excluded were patients having autoimmune disease history or systemic immunosuppression. Findings and limits, study-wide: Several nonresponders also turned out to have low normalized T-cell clonal expansion.

Assay used: immunoSEQ multiplex PCR; TCRdb lists only in-frame clones, some missing. The data show around 61,000 clones, with approximately 88% seen just once and around 2.1% held by the top ten. Trimming took 6 bases from V and 2 from J, leaving 10 bases between them. Germline V gene sequence: CDR1 SGHTA, CDR2 FQGNSA. The CDR3 loop spans 14 amino acids. The rearrangement joins TRBV7-2 to TRBJ2-2; D remains unclear. The receptor comes from an adult with an advanced solid tumor such as melanoma, head and neck, liver or kidney cancer. The sequences come from CD4+ or CD8+ T cells sorted from blood, collected in a trial of the OX40 agonist ivuxolimab. The CDR3 DNA reads TGTGCCAGCAGGCCGACTCTAAACACCGGGGAGCTGTTTTTT. This translates into CASRPTLNTGELFF. Together with reference TRBV7-2 and TRBJ2-2, the CDR3 gives the full variable domain: GAGVSQSPSNKVTEKGKDVELRCDPISGHTALYWYRQSLGQGLEFLIYFQGNSAPDKSGLPSDRFSAERTGGSVSTLTIQRTQQEDSAVYLCASRPTLNTGELFFGEGSRLTVL.